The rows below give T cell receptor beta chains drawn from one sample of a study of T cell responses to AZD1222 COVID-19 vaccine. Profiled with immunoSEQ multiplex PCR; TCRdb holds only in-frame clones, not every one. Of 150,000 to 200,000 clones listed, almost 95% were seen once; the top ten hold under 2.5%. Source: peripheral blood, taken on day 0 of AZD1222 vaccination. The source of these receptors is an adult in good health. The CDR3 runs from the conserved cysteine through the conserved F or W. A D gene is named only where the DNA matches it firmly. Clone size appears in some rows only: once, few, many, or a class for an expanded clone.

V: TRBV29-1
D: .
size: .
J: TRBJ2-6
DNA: TGCAGCGTGGGGCTGGCTGGGGCCAACGTCCTGACTTTC
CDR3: CSVGLAGANVLTF

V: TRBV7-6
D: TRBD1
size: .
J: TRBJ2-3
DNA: TGTGCCAGCAGCAAGGGGACAGGGGGATTCACAGATACGCAGTATTTT
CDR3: CASSKGTGGFTDTQYF

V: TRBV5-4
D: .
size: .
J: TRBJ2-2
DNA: TGTGCCAGCAGCCAGGACTGGAACACCGGGGAGCTGTTTTTT
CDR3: CASSQDWNTGELFF

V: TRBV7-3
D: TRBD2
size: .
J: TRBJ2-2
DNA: TGTGCCAGCAGCAGCCCCGGGACTAGCGGGACCTCGAACACCGGGGAGCTGTTTTTT
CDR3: CASSSPGTSGTSNTGELFF

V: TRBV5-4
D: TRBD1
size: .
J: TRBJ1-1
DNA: TGTGCCAGCAGCTTGTTTGACAGGGACGCTGAAGCTTTCTTT
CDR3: CASSLFDRDAEAFF

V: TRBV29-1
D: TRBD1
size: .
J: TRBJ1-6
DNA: TGCAGCGTCCAACAGGGACAGGGGAACTCACCCCTCCACTTT
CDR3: CSVQQGQGNSPLHF

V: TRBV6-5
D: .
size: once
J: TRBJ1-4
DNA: TGTGCCAGCAGTTACTCGGGGGCCGAAAAACTGTTTTTT
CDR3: CASSYSGAEKLFF

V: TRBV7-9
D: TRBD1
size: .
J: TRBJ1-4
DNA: TGTGCCAGCAGCTTAACAGGGGCTTCTAATGAAAAACTGTTTTTT
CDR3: CASSLTGASNEKLFF

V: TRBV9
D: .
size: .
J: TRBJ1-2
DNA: TGTGCCAGCAGCGTCTCACAGGGAATGAATGGCTACACCTTC
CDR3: CASSVSQGMNGYTF

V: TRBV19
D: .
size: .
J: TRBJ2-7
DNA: TGTGCCAGTAGTATTTATTGGCAGGGGAGTTACGAGCAGTACTTC
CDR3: CASSIYWQGSYEQYF

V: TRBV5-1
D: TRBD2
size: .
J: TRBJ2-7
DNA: TGCGCCAGCAGGACTAGCGGAGCTTACGAGCAGTACTTC
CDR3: CASRTSGAYEQYF

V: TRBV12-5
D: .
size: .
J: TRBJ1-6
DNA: TGTGCTAGTGGTTTGGTACCGGGCCCGGTAAAGGTCCACTTT
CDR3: CASGLVPGPVKVHF

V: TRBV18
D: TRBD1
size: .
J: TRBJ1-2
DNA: TGTGCCAGCTCAGACCTTAAACAGGGGTTTAACTATGGCTACACCTTC
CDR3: CASSDLKQGFNYGYTF

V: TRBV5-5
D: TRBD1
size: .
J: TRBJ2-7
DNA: TGTGCCAGCAGCTTGGTACAGGGGGCTGGAGAGCAGTACTTC
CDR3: CASSLVQGAGEQYF

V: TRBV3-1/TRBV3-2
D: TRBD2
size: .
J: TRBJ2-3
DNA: TGTGCCAGCAGCCAATTACCTCCATCGGGACTAGCGGGGTATAACACAGATACGCAGTATTTT
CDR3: CASSQLPPSGLAGYNTDTQYF

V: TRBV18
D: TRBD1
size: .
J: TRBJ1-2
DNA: TGTGCCAGCTCACCACGACAGGGAGGAGGGTATGGCTACACCTTC
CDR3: CASSPRQGGGYGYTF

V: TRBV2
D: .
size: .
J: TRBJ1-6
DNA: TGTGCCAGCAGTGAAAACGAGGCTTATAGTAATTCACCCCTCCACTTT
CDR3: CASSENEAYSNSPLHF

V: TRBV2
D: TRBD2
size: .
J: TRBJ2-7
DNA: TGTGCCAGCAGTCCGACTAGCCAAATCCACGAGCAGTACTTC
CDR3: CASSPTSQIHEQYF

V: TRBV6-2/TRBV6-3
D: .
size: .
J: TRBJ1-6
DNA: TGTGCCAGCAGACCTGCGTGGGGAGGTAATTCACCCCTCCACTTT
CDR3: CASRPAWGGNSPLHF

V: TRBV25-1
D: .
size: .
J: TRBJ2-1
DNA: TGTGCCAGCAGTGACCCCGGGGGGCTATACAATGAGCAGTTCTTC
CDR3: CASSDPGGLYNEQFF

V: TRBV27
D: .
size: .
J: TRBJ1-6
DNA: TGTGCCAGCAAGAGGGAGGACCTTGCAGGGCGGTATTCACCCCTCCACTTT
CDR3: CASKREDLAGRYSPLHF

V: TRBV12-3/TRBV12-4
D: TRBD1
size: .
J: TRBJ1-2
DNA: TGTGCCAGCAGCTTCGGACAGGGGAATGGCTACACCTTC
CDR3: CASSFGQGNGYTF